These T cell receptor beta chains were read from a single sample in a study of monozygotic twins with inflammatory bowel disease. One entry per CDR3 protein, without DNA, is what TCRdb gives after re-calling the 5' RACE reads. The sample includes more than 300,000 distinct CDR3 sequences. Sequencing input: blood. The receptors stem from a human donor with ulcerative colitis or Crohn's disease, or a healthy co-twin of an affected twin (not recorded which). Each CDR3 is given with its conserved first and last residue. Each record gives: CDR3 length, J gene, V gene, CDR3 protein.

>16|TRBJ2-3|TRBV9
CASSVAGGTSSDTQYF
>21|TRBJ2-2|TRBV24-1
CATSDLLPPLDWRGRTGELFF
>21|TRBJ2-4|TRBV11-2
CASSLRTSGRAQSYAKNIQYF
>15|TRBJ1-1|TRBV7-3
CASSLLGAGSTEAFF
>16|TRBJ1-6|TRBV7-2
CASSSTVQGARSPLHF
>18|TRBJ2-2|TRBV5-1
CASVGSPRQGSSSGELFF
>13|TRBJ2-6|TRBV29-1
CSAGDLGANVLTF
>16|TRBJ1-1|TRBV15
CATSRGTGRGNTEAFF
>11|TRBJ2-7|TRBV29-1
CSVGPTYEQHF
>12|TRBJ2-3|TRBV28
CASSFGVNTQYF
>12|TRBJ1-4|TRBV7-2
CASRRGNEKLFF
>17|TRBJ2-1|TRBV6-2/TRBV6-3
CASSGTSGRTAYNEQFF
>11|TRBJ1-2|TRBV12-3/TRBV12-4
CASSRIYGYTF
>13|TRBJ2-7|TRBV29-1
CSVHSGRPYEQYF
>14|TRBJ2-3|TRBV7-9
CASSLAPTGDAQYF
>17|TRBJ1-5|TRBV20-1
CSAIGDRGIYSNQPQHF
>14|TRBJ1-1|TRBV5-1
CASSQDGLGTEAFF
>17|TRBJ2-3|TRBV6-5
CASSYSGQGSSTDTQYF